A selection of T cell receptor beta chains follows, all from one sample in a study of shared clonotypes between healthy human individuals. This table comes from immunoSEQ multiplex PCR, and its TCRdb copy is limited to in-frame clones, with some not included. The sample shows about 580,000 clones, about 98% of them seen only once. Input material: naive CD8+ T cells sorted from blood. These receptors originate from a man aged 25 to 45 in good health. CDR3s include the opening cysteine and the closing phenylalanine or tryptophan. The D gene is left open where the match is weak. Clone size is shown for a subset of rows, as once, few, many or a class of expanded clone.

>TRBJ2-7|TRBV7-2|TRBD2|.
TGTGCCAGCAGCACCACTAGCGGGCCTACCTACGAGCAGTACTTC
CASSTTSGPTYEQYF
>TRBJ2-7|TRBV11-2|.|once
TGTGCCAGCAGCTTAGTTGGGGGAGCCTACGAGCAGTACTTC
CASSLVGGAYEQYF
>TRBJ2-1|TRBV9|.|.
TGTGCCAGCAGCTCCCTGGGGGAGAACGAGCAGTTCTTC
CASSSLGENEQFF
>TRBJ2-1|TRBV9|.|.
TGTGCCAGCAGTTGGACCTTCGGTAGGGATGAGCAGTTCTTC
CASSWTFGRDEQFF
>TRBJ2-7|TRBV10-2|TRBD2|once
TGCGCCAGCAGGGTTTCAGCGGGACTTCCCTACGAGCAGTACTTC
CASRVSAGLPYEQYF
>TRBJ2-1|TRBV9|TRBD2|.
TGTGCCAGCGGGAGGGGACTAGCGGACAATGAGCAGTTCTTC
CASGRGLADNEQFF
>TRBJ1-3|TRBV9|.|.
TGTGCCAGCAGCGTAGACGGCGGATCTGGAAACACCATATATTTT
CASSVDGGSGNTIYF
>TRBJ2-7|TRBV5-1|.|.
TGCGCCAGCAGCGGCGGGGCTGCCTACGAGCAGTACTTC
CASSGGAAYEQYF
>TRBJ2-1|TRBV27|TRBD1|.
TGTGCCAGCAGTTTCCTACAGGGGGCCTTGGACAATGAGCAGTTCTTC
CASSFLQGALDNEQFF
>TRBJ2-2|TRBV29-1|.|.
TGCAGCGCTCTGACGTCGGGCGGGGAGCTGTTTTTT
CSALTSGGELFF
>TRBJ1-1|TRBV27|.|.
TGTGCCAGCAGTCCAGGGTCTGGCACTGAAGCTTTCTTT
CASSPGSGTEAFF